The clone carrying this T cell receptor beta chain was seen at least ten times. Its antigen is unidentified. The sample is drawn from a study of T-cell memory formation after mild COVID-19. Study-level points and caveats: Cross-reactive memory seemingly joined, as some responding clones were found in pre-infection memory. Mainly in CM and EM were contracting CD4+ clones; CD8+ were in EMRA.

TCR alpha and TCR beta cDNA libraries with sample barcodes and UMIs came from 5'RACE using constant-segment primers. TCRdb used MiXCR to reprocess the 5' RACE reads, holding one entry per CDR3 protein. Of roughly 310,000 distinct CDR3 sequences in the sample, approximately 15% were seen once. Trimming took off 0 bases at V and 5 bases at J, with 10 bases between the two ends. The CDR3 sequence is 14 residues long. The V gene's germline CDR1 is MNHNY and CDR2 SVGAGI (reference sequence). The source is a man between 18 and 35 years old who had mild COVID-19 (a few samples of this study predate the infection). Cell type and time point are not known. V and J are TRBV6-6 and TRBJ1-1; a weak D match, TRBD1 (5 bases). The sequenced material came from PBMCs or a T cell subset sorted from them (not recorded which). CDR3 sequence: CASSYSTGGTEAFF. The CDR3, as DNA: TGTGCCAGCAGTTACTCGACGGGGGGGACTGAAGCTTTCTTT.